This TCR beta chain came from a study of cytomegalovirus exposure and HLA in healthy donors. PCR used 60 Vbeta primers and 13 Jbeta primers. In the original workflow: In a later analysis, 80 million or so unique TCR beta chains included roughly 11 million shared by two or more donors. The data were produced by immunoSEQ multiplex PCR, yet TCRdb's version contains in-frame clones alone and is incomplete. V and J calls plus clone size are reproduced from that table; the DNA served to infer D and trimming. This table holds some 99,000 clones, roughly 79% found once. The germline CDR1 and CDR2 sequences are ENHRY and SYGVKD. The CDR3 spans 12 residues. Deletions cut 3 bases from V and 5 bases from J, with 5 bases between.

Sequencing was done on a sample of PBMCs. The V gene is TRBV10-3, the J gene TRBJ1-5; no clear D. The receptor's source is a woman aged 50 to 65 in good health and CMV-seropositive. The CDR3 protein is CAISDTDQPQHF. In DNA form, the CDR3 reads TGTGCCATCAGTGATACGGATCAGCCCCAGCATTTT.